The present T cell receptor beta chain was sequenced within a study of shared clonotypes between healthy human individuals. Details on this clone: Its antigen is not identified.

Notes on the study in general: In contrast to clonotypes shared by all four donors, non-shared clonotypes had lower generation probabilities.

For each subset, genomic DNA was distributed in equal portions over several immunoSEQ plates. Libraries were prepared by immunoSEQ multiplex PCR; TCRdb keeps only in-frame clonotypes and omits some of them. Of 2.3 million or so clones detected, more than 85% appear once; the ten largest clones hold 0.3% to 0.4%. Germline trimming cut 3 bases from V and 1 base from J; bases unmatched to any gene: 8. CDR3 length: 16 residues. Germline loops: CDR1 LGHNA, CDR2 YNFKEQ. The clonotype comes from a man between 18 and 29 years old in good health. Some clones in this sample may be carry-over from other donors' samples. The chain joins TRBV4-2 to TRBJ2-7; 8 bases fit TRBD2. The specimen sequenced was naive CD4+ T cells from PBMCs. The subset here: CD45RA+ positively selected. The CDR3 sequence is CASSHLTAGGSYEQYF. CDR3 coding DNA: TGTGCCAGCAGCCACCTTACTGCGGGAGGATCCTACGAGCAGTACTTC.